This T cell receptor (beta chain) is from a study of lymphopenia after photon versus proton radiotherapy. TCRdb's table, derived via immunoSEQ multiplex PCR, lists solely in-frame clones and lacks some. The sample records tens of thousands of clones, around four fifths being singletons. The CDR3 length is 12 residues. The V end lost 5 bases, the J end lost 6 bases, and 11 bases lay between the germline ends. The germline CDR1 and CDR2 sequences are LGHNA and YNFKEQ. The TCR comes from a woman between 65 and 79 years old with pancreatic cancer. This chain joins TRBV4-2 and TRBJ2-7; D possibly corresponds to TRBD1 (6 bases). Sequenced material: peripheral blood, taken from a patient treated with proton-based radiotherapy. The CDR3: CASSLGAPEQYF. The CDR3 DNA sequence: TGTGCCAGCAGCTTGGGGGCGCCCGAGCAGTACTTC.